The TCR beta chain described here comes from a study of a mutant IDH1 vaccine in newly diagnosed glioma. The overall study: Vaccines began 4-6 weeks after radiotherapy alone, or with temozolomide cycles.

Noted time point: week 11, during vaccination. A single vaccine dose contained 300 ug of mutant IDH1 20-mer peptide, and topical imiquimod was used with it. Study-wide findings and caveats: Induction of immune responses by the vaccine occurred in about 95% of patients.

Assay: immunoSEQ multiplex PCR; the TCRdb copy retains only in-frame clones and omits some. The sample holds around 60,000 clones, around 91% seen once. This clone was observed a single time. Its antigen is unidentified. The source material was PBMCs, sampled from a glioma patient whose treatment included an IDH1 peptide vaccine. The TCR sequence derives from a man aged 35 to 55 with glioma.

In nucleotides, the CDR3 is TGTGCCAGCAGCTTGGGACAGCGGACCGGGGAGCTGTTTTTT. Its protein product is CASSLGQRTGELFF. V and J are TRBV5-6 and TRBJ2-2, with D possibly called TRBD1 or TRBD2 (5 bases each). The CDR3 is 14 residues long. The germline CDR1 and CDR2 sequences are SGHDT and YYEEEE. The V end lost 0 bases, the J end lost 5 bases, and 8 bases lay between the germline ends.